This T cell receptor (beta chain) stems from a study of blood T cell repertoires in COVID-19. This clone occurred a few times. Assay used: immunoSEQ multiplex PCR; TCRdb lists only in-frame clones, some missing. The sample has just over 95,000 clones; approximately 80% are singletons. CDR3 size: 17 residues. Trimming at V came to 3 bases and at J to 2 bases, leaving 12 bases not matched to a gene. Germline V lookup: CDR1 LNHDA, CDR2 SQIVND (reference sequence). The V and J genes are TRBV19 and TRBJ2-5; 7 bases agree with TRBD1. Specimen: peripheral blood. This receptor was obtained from a man aged 60 to 69 with acute or convalescent COVID-19. The CDR3 DNA follows: TGTGCCAGTAGTATCATTAGGGCAGGGGGTAGACAAGAGACCCAGTACTTC. Residues: CASSIIRAGGRQETQYF. Combining the CDR3 with reference TRBV19 and TRBJ2-5 gives the whole variable domain DGGITQSPKYLFRKEGQNVTLSCEQNLNHDAMYWYRQDPGQGLRLIYYSQIVNDFQKGDIAEGYSVSREKKESFPLTVTSAQKNPTAFYLCASSIIRAGGRQETQYFGPGTRLLVL.